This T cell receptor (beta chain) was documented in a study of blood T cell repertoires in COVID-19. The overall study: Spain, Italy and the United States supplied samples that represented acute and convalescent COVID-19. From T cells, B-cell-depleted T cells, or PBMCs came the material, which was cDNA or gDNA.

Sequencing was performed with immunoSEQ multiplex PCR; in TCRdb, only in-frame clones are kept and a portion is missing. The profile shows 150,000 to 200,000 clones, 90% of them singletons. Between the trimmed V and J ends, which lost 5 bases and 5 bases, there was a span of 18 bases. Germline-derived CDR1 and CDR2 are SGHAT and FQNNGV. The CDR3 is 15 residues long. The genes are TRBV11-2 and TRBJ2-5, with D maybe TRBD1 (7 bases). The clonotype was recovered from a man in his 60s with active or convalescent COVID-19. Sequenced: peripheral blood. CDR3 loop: CASSRAGTAYETQYF. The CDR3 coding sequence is TGTGCCAGCAGCCGCGCGGGGACAGCATATGAGACCCAGTACTTC.